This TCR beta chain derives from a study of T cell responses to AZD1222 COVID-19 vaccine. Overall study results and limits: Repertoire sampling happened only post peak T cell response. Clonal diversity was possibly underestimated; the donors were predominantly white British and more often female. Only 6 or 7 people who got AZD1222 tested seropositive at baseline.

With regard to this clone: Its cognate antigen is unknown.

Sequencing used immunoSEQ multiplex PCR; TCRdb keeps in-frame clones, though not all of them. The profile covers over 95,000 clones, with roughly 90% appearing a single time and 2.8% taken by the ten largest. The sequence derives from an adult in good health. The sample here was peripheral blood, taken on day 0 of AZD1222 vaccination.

For the CDR3, the DNA is TGTGCCAGCTCGGCAGGGTTCGGGGGCAATCAGCCCCAGCATTTT. It yields the protein CASSAGFGGNQPQHF. The rearrangement joins TRBV18 to TRBJ1-5, with D perhaps matching TRBD1 (5 bases). V was pared by 6 bases and J by 2 bases, with 14 bases between. This CDR3 has 15 residues. The germline gives CDR1 KGHSH, CDR2 LQKENI.